The 32 T cell receptor beta chains presented below share a single source sample, sequenced in a study of spatial heterogeneity in lung cancer. Regarding time point: sample taken at primary tumor resection. Whole RNA, isolated from tumor, nontumor lung or frozen PBMC, was sequenced without prior sorting. TCRdb itself ran the 5' RACE reads through MiXCR, one entry per CDR3 protein. The sample contains over a thousand distinct CDR3 sequences, about a quarter of which appear only once. This specimen was PBMCs, taken at surgery. All receptors come from a male donor with early-stage non-small cell lung cancer.

The rearrangement joins TRBV20-1 to TRBJ2-3; the D call may be TRBD1 or TRBD2 (6 bases each). Germline CDR1 DFQATT, CDR2 SNEGSKA (reference sequence). V dropped 1 base and J dropped 8 bases, with 13 bases sitting between them. CDR3 length equals 13 residues. The CDR3 bases are TGCAGTGCTAGAGCGGGGGCCTCCGCTACGCAGTATTTT. It is translated as CSARAGASATQYF.

This chain links TRBV7-9 with TRBJ2-3, with 8 bases that match TRBD1. This CDR3 comprises 14 residues. V gave up 3 bases and J gave up 6 bases; unmatched junction bases: 5. From germline, CDR1 is SEHNR and CDR2 FQNEAQ (reference sequence). Here the CDR3 reads CASSFGTGGDTQYF. The CDR3 coding sequence is TGTGCCAGCAGCTTCGGGACAGGTGGGGATACGCAGTATTTT. The variable domain in full, with the rest retrieved from reference TRBV7-9 and TRBJ2-3, is DTGVSQNPRHKITKRGQNVTFRCDPISEHNRLYWYRQTLGQGPEFLTYFQNEAQLEKSRLLSDRFSAERPKGSFSTLEIQRTEQGDSAMYLCASSFGTGGDTQYFGPGTRLTVL.

This clonotype is classed as medium-sized. The V gene is TRBV27, the J gene TRBJ1-5; D is ambiguous. Germline-derived CDR1 and CDR2 are MNHEY and SMNVEV (reference sequence). The CDR3 is 15 residues long. Trimming left V 4 bases short and J 4 bases short, with 14 bases between. This CDR3 reads CASSSGPSGNQPQHF. The CDR3 nucleotides read TGTGCCAGCAGTTCGGGTCCCTCGGGGAATCAGCCCCAGCATTTT.

In its sample, this clonotype is medium-sized. The chain joins TRBV12-3 or TRBV12-4 to TRBJ2-5; 14 nucleotides align to TRBD2. The V and J ends lost 6 bases and 4 bases, in that order; junction bases with no gene match: 10. This CDR3 is built from 17 residues. The CDR3 spells CASSPGLAGARGETQYF. The CDR3 DNA reads as TGTGCCAGCAGCCCGGGACTAGCGGGAGCGCGGGGAGAGACCCAGTACTTC.

The table lists this clonotype with a count of one. The rearrangement joins TRBV11-2 to TRBJ2-3; D might be TRBD2 (5 bases). The CDR3 has 13 amino acids. Germline CDR1 and CDR2: SGHAT and FQNNGV. V gave up 2 bases and J gave up 6 bases, with 9 bases separating them. The CDR3 region is CASSLFSGDTQYF. The CDR3 nucleotides read TGTGCCAGCAGCTTATTCTCGGGGGATACGCAGTATTTT.

Only a few counts were recorded for this clonotype. This chain connects TRBV5-1 to TRBJ2-2; 8 bases are a match to TRBD1. Germline V gene lookup returns CDR1 SGHRS and CDR2 YFSETQ. The CDR3 length is 16 residues. J was trimmed by 5 bases and V by 0 bases; bases with no gene match: 6. The CDR3 protein is CASSLGQGARTGELFF. In DNA form, the CDR3 reads TGCGCCAGCAGCTTGGGGCAGGGGGCGCGAACCGGGGAGCTGTTTTTT.

V gene TRBV11-2 combines with J gene TRBJ2-5; D may be TRBD2 (5 bases). Germline CDR1 is SGHAT and CDR2 is FQNNGV. V gave up 0 bases and J gave up 4 bases, with 15 bases separating them. This CDR3 is 16 amino acids long. CDR3 sequence: CASSLDVGYGIETQYF. The CDR3 DNA sequence: TGTGCCAGCAGCTTAGATGTAGGGTACGGGATAGAGACCCAGTACTTC.

A few counts support this clonotype. The rearrangement links TRBV28 to TRBJ2-5; 13 bases map to TRBD2. The CDR3 runs to 17 residues. Germline V gene sequence: CDR1 MDHEN, CDR2 SYDVKM. The trim removed 3 bases at V and 0 bases at J, leaving 4 bases unmatched. This chain's CDR3 is CASSFHGTSGNQETQYF. Written as DNA, the CDR3 is TGTGCCAGCAGTTTCCACGGGACTAGCGGGAACCAAGAGACCCAGTACTTC. Combining the CDR3 with reference TRBV28 and TRBJ2-5 gives the whole variable domain DVKVTQSSRYLVKRTGEKVFLECVQDMDHENMFWYRQDPGLGLRLIYFSYDVKMKEKGDIPEGYSVSREKKERFSLILESASTNQTSMYLCASSFHGTSGNQETQYFGPGTRLLVL.

The sample holds many counts of this clonotype. The chain couples TRBV3-1 to TRBJ1-2, with 8 bases matching TRBD1. From germline, CDR1 is LGHDT and CDR2 YNNKEL (reference sequence). CDR3 size: 14 residues. The ends lost 0 bases at V and 8 bases at J; junction bases unmatched: 5. The CDR3 bases are TGTGCCAGCAGCCAAGAACCGACAGGGGTCGGCTACACCTTC. Encoded protein: CASSQEPTGVGYTF.

This clonotype was counted a few times. CDR3 amino acids: CASSHGLLQDEQFF. The CDR3 nucleotides read TGCGCCAGCAGCCACGGTCTTCTTCAGGATGAGCAGTTCTTC. The rearrangement links TRBV4-3 to TRBJ2-1, with D unresolved. CDR1 is LGHNA and CDR2 is YSLEER in the germline V gene. The V and J ends lost 3 bases and 8 bases respectively, with 14 bases between them. This CDR3 comprises 14 residues.

This clonotype is deemed medium-sized. This chain connects TRBV5-1 to TRBJ2-2; D gene ambiguous. CDR1 and CDR2 (germline): SGHRS, YFSETQ. CDR3 size: 21 residues. V was cut by 0 bases and J by 2 bases, with 26 bases left in between. As DNA, the CDR3 is TGCGCCAGCAGCTTGGGTGACCGTGGGGAACTCGAGACACTTAACACCGGGGAGCTGTTTTTT. Translated: CASSLGDRGELETLNTGELFF.

This clonotype counts as large. V is TRBV11-2 and J is TRBJ2-1, with a weak D call TRBD1 (5 bases). Deletions cut 5 bases from V and 3 bases from J, with 8 bases between. The length of the CDR3 is 13 residues. Germline CDR1 SGHAT, CDR2 FQNNGV. This CDR3 is CASSPDSYNEQFF. The CDR3 DNA sequence: TGTGCCAGCAGCCCTGACAGCTACAATGAGCAGTTCTTC.

This clonotype counts as medium-sized. The rearrangement uses TRBV5-1 and TRBJ2-5; TRBD2 aligns across 13 bases. The CDR3 length is 17 residues. The V segment lost 4 bases and the J segment 4 bases; nucleotides outside the gene matches: 10. Germline assignment: CDR1 SGHRS and CDR2 YFSETQ. The CDR3 loop is CASSPGLAGAVGETQYF. DNA of the CDR3: TGCGCCAGCAGCCCCGGACTAGCGGGAGCAGTAGGAGAGACCCAGTACTTC. Full variable domain (outside the CDR3, taken from reference TRBV5-1 and TRBJ2-5): KAGVTQTPRYLIKTRGQQVTLSCSPISGHRSVSWYQQTPGQGLQFLFEYFSETQRNKGNFPGRFSGRQFSNSRSEMNVSTLELGDSALYLCASSPGLAGAVGETQYFGPGTRLLVL.

This clonotype is medium-sized (0.01 to 0.1%). This chain connects TRBV27 to TRBJ2-4; D ambiguous. The CDR3 contains 16 residues. V was shortened by 5 bases and J by 0 bases, with 14 bases between the two germline ends. From germline, CDR1 is MNHEY and CDR2 SMNVEV (reference sequence). CDR3 region: CASSPSLTLAKNIQYF. The DNA of the CDR3 is TGTGCCAGCAGTCCCAGCCTCACTCTAGCCAAAAACATTCAGTACTTC.

V usage is TRBV12-3 or TRBV12-4 and J usage is TRBJ1-5; TRBD1 agrees at 7 bases. This CDR3 has 14 amino acids. J was trimmed by 5 bases and V by 3 bases; bases with no gene match: 4. CDR3 nucleotides: TGTGCCAGCAGTTTCGGGACAGTGGATCAGCCCCAGCATTTT. Amino acids: CASSFGTVDQPQHF.

This clonotype ranks as medium-sized. V usage is TRBV23-1 and J usage is TRBJ2-5, with 8 bases fitting TRBD1. TRBV23-1 is placed among ORFs of uncertain function. The CDR3 has 16 amino acids. J was trimmed by 2 bases and V by 0 bases; bases with no gene match: 5. DNA for the CDR3: TGCGCCAGCAGTCAATCCCCCAGGGGGCGACAAGAGACCCAGTACTTC. Translating it yields CASSQSPRGRQETQYF.

The sample holds one count of this clonotype. The chain combines TRBV11-2 with TRBJ2-1; D is undetermined. V was clipped by 3 bases and J by 3 bases, with 3 bases between them. Germline V lookup: CDR1 SGHAT, CDR2 FQNNGV. The CDR3 is made up of 12 amino acids. The CDR3 bases are TGTGCCAGCAGCTTGGGCTACAATGAGCAGTTCTTC. It codes for CASSLGYNEQFF.

This clonotype appeared a few times. A junction end diverges from the germline sequence, so it may reflect a read error. The chain joins TRBV12-3 or TRBV12-4 to TRBJ2-7; D possibly corresponds to TRBD1 (6 bases). The CDR3 consists of 14 residues. The DNA of the CDR3 is TGTGCCAGCAGCTTAGGGGGACCCGGCGACGAGCAGTACTTC. Residues: CASSLGGPGDEQYF.

J is TRBJ2-7 and V is TRBV6-5; TRBD1 agrees at 7 bases. CDR1 and CDR2 (germline): MNHEY, SVGAGI. V lost 5 bases and J lost 0; bases outside the gene matches: 4. This CDR3 region has 14 residues. The CDR3, as DNA: TGTGCCAGCAGTCTCAGGACAGGCTCCTACGAGCAGTACTTC. It yields the protein CASSLRTGSYEQYF.

This clonotype was counted ten times or more. This chain uses TRBV9 with TRBJ2-7; 15 nucleotides line up with TRBD2. J gave up 4 bases and V 4 bases, and 6 bases lay outside the gene matches. The germline V gene has CDR1 SGDLS and CDR2 YYNGEE. The CDR3 has 16 residues. The CDR3 nucleotides read TGTGCCAGCAGCCGAGCCGGGACTAGCGGGAGGTACGAGCAGTACTTC. This sequence encodes CASSRAGTSGRYEQYF.

CDR3 sequence (DNA): TGTGCCATCAGTCTCGGTGCCGGGGCAGGGGTGTTCTCCTACGAGCAGTACTTC. Its translation is CAISLGAGAGVFSYEQYF. V and J are TRBV10-3 and TRBJ2-7, with a tentative D call TRBD1 (6 bases). Germline V gene data show CDR1 as ENHRY and CDR2 as SYGVKD. The V and J ends lost 5 bases and 0 bases respectively, with 23 bases between them. The CDR3 runs to 18 residues.

J is TRBJ2-2 and V is TRBV11-3; 9 nucleotides match TRBD1. Germline V gene data show CDR1 as SGHNT and CDR2 as YENEEA. The V gene end was trimmed by 5 bases and the J gene end by 2 bases; junction bases not matched to a gene: 6. The CDR3 has 16 residues. The CDR3 sequence is CASSAGTGINTGELFF. CDR3 DNA sequence: TGTGCCAGCAGCGCCGGGACAGGGATTAACACCGGGGAGCTGTTTTTT.

This clonotype was picked up a small number of times. The chain combines TRBV20-1 with TRBJ2-4, with D tentatively TRBD1 (6 bases). The V gene's germline CDR1 is DFQATT and CDR2 SNEGSKA (reference sequence). CDR3 length: 14 amino acids. Trimming removed 5 bases from V and 5 bases from J, with 16 bases in between. CDR3 in amino acids: CSALGGSGENIQYF. The DNA of the CDR3 is TGCAGTGCTCTAGGGGGTTCAGGGGAAAACATTCAGTACTTC.

This clonotype is medium-sized. The chain has TRBV24-1 and TRBJ1-1; D might be TRBD1 (5 bases). Germline values: CDR1 KGHDR, CDR2 SFDVKD. V was clipped by 7 bases and J by 2 bases, with 10 bases between them. The CDR3 consists of 13 residues. Here the CDR3 reads CATRRGPNTEAFF. DNA of the CDR3: TGTGCCACCAGGAGGGGACCTAACACTGAAGCTTTCTTT.

The chain employs TRBV29-1 and TRBJ2-1; D gene ambiguous. V lost 2 bases to trimming and J lost 5 bases, with 10 bases between them. Germline V gene sequence: CDR1 SQVTM, CDR2 ANQGSEA. The CDR3 is 13 amino acids. The CDR3 nucleotides read TGCAGCGTTGAAAAAGCAGTCGACAATGAGCAGTTCTTC. Protein sequence: CSVEKAVDNEQFF.

This clonotype was seen a handful of times. The chain joins TRBV23-1 to TRBJ2-1, with TRBD1 as a possible D gene (5 bases). TRBV23-1 is recorded as an ORF, its role being uncertain. The CDR3 extends over 13 amino acids. Trimming removed 4 bases at V and 8 bases at J, with 12 bases between. The CDR3 nucleotides read TGCGCCAGCAGTCTTCAGGGAAAAGATGAGCAGTTCTTC. As protein: CASSLQGKDEQFF.

This clonotype was picked up a small number of times. The chain uses TRBV20-1 and TRBJ2-2; TRBD1 aligns across 7 bases. This CDR3 spans 13 amino acids. CDR1 is DFQATT and CDR2 is SNEGSKA in the germline V gene (reference sequence). With 5 bases clipped from V and 5 bases from J, the junction kept 5 bases outside the gene matches. CDR3 loop: CSAWDRPTGELFF. CDR3 nucleotides: TGCAGTGCTTGGGACAGACCTACCGGGGAGCTGTTTTTT.

This clonotype has more than one count but fewer than ten. The CDR3 DNA follows: TGTGCCAGCAGCTTAGGGACACAGACAGGGTACGAGCAGTACTTC. It translates to CASSLGTQTGYEQYF. The chain has TRBV7-9 and TRBJ2-7; TRBD1 aligns across 7 bases. The germline CDR1 and CDR2 sequences are SEHNR and FQNEAQ (reference sequence). The CDR3 has 15 amino acids. The V segment lost 1 base and the J segment 4 bases; nucleotides outside the gene matches: 7.

V is TRBV13 and J is TRBJ2-1; 14 nucleotides agree with TRBD2. The CDR3 has 16 amino acids. V was pared by 1 base and J by 8 bases, with 4 bases of the junction left unmatched. CDR1 PRHDT and CDR2 FYEKMQ come from the germline V gene (reference sequence). For the CDR3, the DNA is TGTGCCAGCAGCTTAGCCCGACTAGCGGGAGGGTATGAGCAGTTCTTC. Translating it yields CASSLARLAGGYEQFF. The whole variable domain, remainder taken from reference TRBV13 and TRBJ2-1, is AAGVIQSPRHLIKEKRETATLKCYPIPRHDTVYWYQQGPGQDPQFLISFYEKMQSDKGSIPDRFSAQQFSDYHSELNMSSLELGDSALYFCASSLARLAGGYEQFFGPGTRLTVL.

This clonotype was detected many times. The V call is TRBV28, the J call TRBJ2-1; TRBD2 aligns across 12 bases. The junction had 6 bases not matched to a gene; V was cut back by 3 bases and J by 3 bases. Per germline, CDR1 MDHEN and CDR2 SYDVKM. The CDR3 is made up of 17 amino acids. CDR3 nucleotides: TGTGCCAGCAGTTTGGGGCTAGCGGGAGGGCTCTACAATGAGCAGTTCTTC. Translated: CASSLGLAGGLYNEQFF.

This clonotype ranks as large. V usage is TRBV7-2 and J usage is TRBJ2-4; TRBD2 aligns across 7 bases. V trimming: 2 bases; J trimming: 4 bases; junction bases outside the gene matches: 8. The germline V gene encodes CDR1 SGHTA and CDR2 FQGNSA. The CDR3 has 16 residues. The CDR3 nucleotides are TGTGCCAGCAGCTTATCCCCCGACGGGAGGAAAAACATTCAGTACTTC. Protein product: CASSLSPDGRKNIQYF.

In its sample, this clonotype is medium-sized. The chain couples TRBV20-1 to TRBJ2-1, with 12 bases lining up with TRBD2. Germline-derived CDR1 and CDR2 are DFQATT and SNEGSKA (reference sequence). Losses at the gene ends were 0 bases for V and 0 bases for J; bases not matched to a gene: 12. The CDR3 has 20 amino acids. The CDR3 sequence is CSARDLRGLAGLSSYNEQFF. CDR3 in DNA: TGCAGTGCTAGAGATTTGAGGGGACTAGCGGGCTTGAGCTCCTACAATGAGCAGTTCTTC.